The next 3 T cell receptor beta chains were all read from a single sample in a study of shared clonotypes between healthy human individuals. Terminally differentiated effector memory CD45RA+ cells were excluded from the naive CD8 cells, which were CD45RO-negative and positively selected for CCR7. Method: immunoSEQ multiplex PCR; TCRdb's copy keeps in-frame clones and lacks some. This sample carries more than 600,000 clones, approximately 90% of them seen once, and the ten largest clones take 20% to 25%. Sequencing was carried out using naive CD8+ T cells sorted from blood. These receptors were obtained from a man aged 25-45 years in good health.

The chain is built from TRBV27 and TRBJ2-7; D may be TRBD1 (5 bases). Germline assignment: CDR1 MNHEY and CDR2 SMNVEV (reference sequence). The CDR3 sequence is 10 residues long. Trimming removed 8 bases at V and 7 bases at J, with 9 bases between. Written as DNA, the CDR3 is TGTGCCAGCGGGGCTGGGGAGCAGTACTTC. It codes for CASGAGEQYF.

This chain connects TRBV28 to TRBJ2-2; D remains ambiguous. Germline V lookup: CDR1 MDHEN, CDR2 SYDVKM. V was pared by 4 bases and J by 1 base, with 10 bases between. The CDR3 length is 15 residues. In DNA form, the CDR3 reads TGTGCCAGCAGTTCGTACGGCGGGAACACCGGGGAGCTGTTTTTT. It yields the protein CASSSYGGNTGELFF.

The rearrangement joins TRBV5-1 to TRBJ2-7; 13 nucleotides match TRBD2. V shed 5 bases and J 4 bases; nucleotides not matched to a gene: 9. Germline CDR1 and CDR2: SGHRS and YFSETQ. The CDR3 is 16 amino acids. CDR3 loop: CASRTGLGLAGYEQYF. For the CDR3, the DNA is TGCGCCAGCAGGACAGGGTTGGGACTAGCGGGGTACGAGCAGTACTTC.